Given below is one T cell receptor (beta chain) in context. Sample time point: pre-treatment baseline. Samples come from before therapy and from week 3 after the first blockade cycle. Patients had no prior systemic cancer treatment, immunosuppressants or other active cancers. These data come from a study of blood T cell dynamics during melanoma immunotherapy. Generated by immunoSEQ multiplex PCR, the TCRdb table keeps only in-frame clones and is missing some. The sample contains 13,000 or so clones, approximately 89% of which appear only once. Sequencing used blood, obtained from a patient treated with checkpoint blockade. The clonotype comes from a human donor with melanoma.

The CDR3 region has the DNA TGTGCCAGCAGCTTGGGTGGGGCCCTTGGCTACACCTTC. Encoded protein: CASSLGGALGYTF. The chain carries TRBV11-2 and TRBJ1-2, with D perhaps TRBD1 (5 bases). Per the germline V gene, CDR1 is SGHAT and CDR2 is FQNNGV. Trimming removed 3 bases from V and 7 bases from J, with 12 bases in between. The CDR3 has 13 residues.